Listed below are T cell receptor beta chains from one sample, sequenced in a study of OX40 agonist ivuxolimab in advanced cancers. Produced via immunoSEQ multiplex PCR; TCRdb's table is partial and in-frame only. Of tens of thousands of clones listed, roughly 84% are singletons. The sequencing used CD4+ or CD8+ T cells sorted from blood, collected in a trial of the OX40 agonist ivuxolimab. The receptors were gathered from an adult with an advanced solid tumor such as melanoma, head and neck, liver or kidney cancer. Both conserved end residues are part of each CDR3. The D gene is left open where the match is weak.

cdr3_aa cdr3_nt d_call j_call v_call
CASSFPGDGVGEAFF TGTGCCAGCAGCTTTCCCGGAGATGGCGTGGGAGAAGCTTTCTTT . TRBJ1-1 TRBV5-8
CASSEGLAGGPGANVLTF TGTGCCAGCAGCGAGGGACTAGCGGGAGGGCCTGGGGCCAACGTCCTGACTTTC TRBD2 TRBJ2-6 TRBV9
CASTLDPGLAAPGEQFF TGTGCCAGCACCCTTGATCCGGGACTAGCGGCCCCCGGTGAGCAGTTCTTC TRBD2 TRBJ2-1 TRBV5-4
CASSITGARTEAFF TGTGCCAGCAGCATTACAGGGGCGAGGACTGAAGCTTTCTTT TRBD1 TRBJ1-1 TRBV5-5
CSVEDPRGSFNYGYTF TGCAGCGTTGAAGACCCACGGGGAAGCTTTAACTATGGCTACACCTTC . TRBJ1-2 TRBV29-1
CASSPRDIDEQFF TGTGCCAGCAGTCCTCGGGACATAGATGAGCAGTTCTTC . TRBJ2-1 TRBV28
CASSPSGRVNEQFF TGTGCCAGTAGCCCTAGCGGGAGGGTCAATGAGCAGTTCTTC TRBD2 TRBJ2-1 TRBV19
CASSQDRADLINEQFF TGCGCCAGCAGCCAAGATCGCGCGGACTTAATCAATGAGCAGTTCTTC . TRBJ2-1 TRBV4-3
CAWSHLFGGLTEAFF TGTGCCTGGAGTCATTTATTCGGGGGGCTCACTGAAGCTTTCTTT . TRBJ1-1 TRBV30
CASPASSYEQYF TGTGCCAGCCCCGCCAGCTCCTACGAGCAGTACTTC . TRBJ2-7 TRBV6-1
CSVVALGQASGNTIYF TGCAGCGTTGTGGCCCTTGGTCAGGCCTCTGGAAACACCATATATTTT . TRBJ1-3 TRBV29-1